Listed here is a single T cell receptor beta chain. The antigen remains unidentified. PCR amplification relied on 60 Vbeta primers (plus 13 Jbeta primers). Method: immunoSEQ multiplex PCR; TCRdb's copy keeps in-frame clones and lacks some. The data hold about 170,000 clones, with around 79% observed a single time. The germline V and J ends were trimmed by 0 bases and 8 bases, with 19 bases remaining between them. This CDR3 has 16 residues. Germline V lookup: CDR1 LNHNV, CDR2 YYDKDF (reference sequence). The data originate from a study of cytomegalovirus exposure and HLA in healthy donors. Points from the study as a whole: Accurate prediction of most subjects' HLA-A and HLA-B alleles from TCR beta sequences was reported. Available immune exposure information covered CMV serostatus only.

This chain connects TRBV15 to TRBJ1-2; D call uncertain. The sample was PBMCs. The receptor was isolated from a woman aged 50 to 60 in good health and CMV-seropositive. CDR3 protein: CATSRDRGWQSLGYTF. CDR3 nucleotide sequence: TGTGCCACCAGCAGAGATCGGGGATGGCAGTCCTTGGGCTACACCTTC.